Each of the 21 T cell receptor beta chains below was sequenced from the same sample in a study of T-cell memory formation after mild COVID-19. Via MiXCR, TCRdb re-called the 5' RACE reads, giving one row per CDR3 protein. The sample has about 130,000 distinct CDR3 sequences, about a sixth seen once; the top ten hold 5% to 5.5%. Input material: PBMCs or a T cell subset sorted from them (not recorded which). The receptors shown here come from a young man who had mild COVID-19 (a few samples of this study predate the infection). Cell type and time point are not known.

The chain employs TRBV9 and TRBJ2-7, with 7 positions matching TRBD1. V lost 0 bases to trimming and J lost 2 bases; unmatched junction nucleotides: 5. CDR1 and CDR2 (germline): SGDLS, YYNGEE. The length of the CDR3 is 15 residues. CDR3 protein: CASSVGETGTYEQYF. CDR3 nucleotide sequence: TGTGCCAGCAGCGTAGGTGAGACAGGGACCTACGAGCAGTACTTC.

The chain joins TRBV4-3 to TRBJ2-5; D is unresolved. The CDR3 covers 15 residues. Germline V CDR1 and CDR2: LGHNA, YSLEER. V lost 4 bases and J lost 4, with 16 bases in between. As DNA, the CDR3 is TGCGCCAGCAGCCCCACCGGAACAGTGCGAGAGACCCAGTACTTC. This translates into CASSPTGTVRETQYF.

The chain uses TRBV29-1 and TRBJ2-2; D possibly corresponds to TRBD1 (6 bases). V was pared by 3 bases and J by 4 bases, with 21 bases between. The germline V gene has CDR1 SQVTM and CDR2 ANQGSEA. CDR3 length: 17 residues. The CDR3 sequence: CSVEQGSGDTFTGELFF. In DNA, the CDR3 is TGCAGCGTTGAGCAGGGTTCCGGGGACACCTTCACCGGGGAGCTGTTTTTT.

The sample holds a few counts of this clonotype. This chain uses TRBV4-3 with TRBJ2-3, with TRBD2 identical over 10 bases. From germline, CDR1 is LGHNA and CDR2 YSLEER. Losses at the gene ends were 0 bases for V and 9 bases for J; bases not matched to a gene: 12. The CDR3 sequence is 17 residues long. CDR3 coding DNA: TGCGCCAGCAGCCAAGATAGGGCTAGCGGGGGCCCGAGAACGCAGTATTTT. Protein: CASSQDRASGGPRTQYF.

J is TRBJ2-3 and V is TRBV20-1, with D unclear. CDR1 and CDR2 from the germline V gene are DFQATT and SNEGSKA (reference sequence). The germline V and J ends were trimmed by 3 bases and 0 bases, with 10 bases remaining between them. This CDR3 contains 14 residues. The CDR3 DNA reads TGCAGTGCTAGTTGGTGGGTTAGCACAGATACGCAGTATTTT. This gives the protein CSASWWVSTDTQYF.

This clonotype was counted only a few times. The V gene is TRBV5-5, the J gene TRBJ2-5; 8 positions agree with TRBD1. The CDR3 spans 16 residues. Germline CDR1 and CDR2: SGHKS and YYEKEE (reference sequence). The V gene end was trimmed by 4 bases and the J gene end by 5 bases; junction bases not matched to a gene: 13. The chain's CDR3 is CASSAGEAGGWETQYF. Written as DNA, the CDR3 is TGTGCCAGCAGCGCCGGTGAAGCAGGGGGCTGGGAGACCCAGTACTTC.

This clonotype has a handful of counts. This chain uses TRBV5-1 with TRBJ2-5; D not resolved. The CDR3 length is 13 residues. V was clipped by 4 bases and J by 5 bases, with 12 bases between them. Germline V gene lookup returns CDR1 SGHRS and CDR2 YFSETQ. CDR3 amino acids: CASSQEIRETQYF. DNA of the CDR3: TGCGCCAGCAGCCAAGAAATCCGCGAGACCCAGTACTTC.

This clonotype occurred a few times. V and J are TRBV29-1 and TRBJ2-4; TRBD1 matches at 7 bases. J was trimmed by 0 bases and V by 5 bases; bases with no gene match: 7. Germline V lookup: CDR1 SQVTM, CDR2 ANQGSEA. This CDR3 spans 15 amino acids. The CDR3 nucleotides read TGCAGCGTTAAAACACAGGGGCTAGCCAAAAACATTCAGTACTTC. Encoded protein: CSVKTQGLAKNIQYF.

V gene TRBV28 combines with J gene TRBJ1-2, with D possibly TRBD1 on 5 matching bases. Germline-derived CDR1 and CDR2 are MDHEN and SYDVKM. V dropped 0 bases and J dropped 6 bases, with 8 bases sitting between them. The CDR3 covers 13 residues. DNA of the CDR3: TGTGCCAGCAGTTTATGGCAGGGAGATGGCTACACCTTC. This gives the protein CASSLWQGDGYTF.

This clonotype was counted a few times. V and J are TRBV5-6 and TRBJ1-1; D is uncertain. Germline V gene data show CDR1 as SGHDT and CDR2 as YYEEEE. The V end was cut by 6 bases, the J end by 5 bases, with 17 bases between. CDR3 length: 14 residues. Written as DNA, the CDR3 is TGTGCCAGCACCCTTTATAGCGTTAGGACTGAAGCTTTCTTT. It encodes CASTLYSVRTEAFF.

The chain couples TRBV10-3 to TRBJ2-7; D is perhaps TRBD1 (6 bases). The CDR3 length is 15 residues. The germline V and J ends were trimmed by 3 bases and 6 bases, with 18 bases remaining between them. The germline CDR1 and CDR2 sequences are ENHRY and SYGVKD. CDR3 protein: CAISDPGTRASEQYV. The CDR3 DNA reads as TGTGCCATCAGTGATCCGGGGACAAGGGCCTCCGAGCAGTACGTC.

CDR3 residues: CSVELVLEAFF. CDR3 bases: TGCAGCGTTGAACTTGTCCTTGAAGCTTTCTTT. This chain connects TRBV29-1 to TRBJ1-1; no firm D call. The germline gives CDR1 SQVTM, CDR2 ANQGSEA. This CDR3 is 11 amino acids long. The V end lost 2 bases, the J end lost 7 bases, and 8 bases lay between the germline ends. Together with reference TRBV29-1 and TRBJ1-1, the CDR3 gives the full variable domain: SAVISQKPSRDICQRGTSLTIQCQVDSQVTMMFWYRQQPGQSLTLIATANQGSEATYESGFVIDKFPISRPNLTFSTLTVSNMSPEDSSIYLCSVELVLEAFFGQGTRLTVV.

This chain joins TRBV7-2 and TRBJ1-5; D perhaps matches TRBD1 (6 bases). Trimming pared 4 bases from V and 0 bases from J, leaving 13 bases between. The germline V gene has CDR1 SGHTA and CDR2 FQGNSA. The CDR3 totals 16 residues. Here the CDR3 reads CASSSRDTYSNQPQHF. As DNA, the CDR3 is TGTGCCAGCAGCTCGAGGGACACCTATAGCAATCAGCCCCAGCATTTT. Using reference TRBV7-2 and TRBJ1-5 for the parts outside the CDR3, the full variable domain is GAGVSQSPSNKVTEKGKDVELRCDPISGHTALYWYRQSLGQGLEFLIYFQGNSAPDKSGLPSDRFSAERTGGSVSTLTIQRTQQEDSAVYLCASSSRDTYSNQPQHFGDGTRLSIL.

The table lists this clonotype with a few counts. The chain uses TRBV6-5 and TRBJ2-1, with 13 bases matching TRBD2. This CDR3 has 16 amino acids. Germline CDR1 and CDR2: MNHEY and SVGAGI. V shed 4 bases, J shed 6 bases, and the junction held 6 bases outside the gene matches. Written as DNA, the CDR3 is TGTGCCAGCAGTTCCGGGGGACTAGCGGGGCCCAATGAGCAGTTCTTC. It codes for CASSSGGLAGPNEQFF.

This sequence joins TRBV7-2 and TRBJ2-1, with 9 bases fitting TRBD2. This CDR3 region has 13 residues. V shed 3 bases, J shed 13 bases, and the junction held 7 bases outside the gene matches. Germline V gives CDR1 SGHTA, CDR2 FQGNSA. The CDR3 spells CASSFGSGGDQFF. CDR3 in DNA: TGTGCCAGCAGCTTCGGTAGCGGGGGCGATCAGTTCTTC.

The chain couples TRBV7-2 to TRBJ2-7; 11 bases line up with TRBD2. The CDR3 length is 15 residues. The V gene's germline CDR1 is SGHTA and CDR2 FQGNSA. Trimming at V came to 2 bases and at J to 4 bases, leaving 4 bases not matched to a gene. The CDR3 DNA sequence: TGTGCCAGCAGCTTACGTAGCGGGGGGGCTTACGAGCAGTACTTC. It specifies CASSLRSGGAYEQYF.

This clonotype was detected ten times or more. This chain joins TRBV4-1 and TRBJ2-3; no firm D call. Trimming pared 3 bases from V and 1 base from J, leaving 8 bases between. Germline V gene sequence: CDR1 MGHRA, CDR2 YSYEKL. This CDR3 has 14 residues. The CDR3 DNA reads as TGCGCCAGCAGCCACTCTGGACGCACAGATACGCAGTATTTT. As protein: CASSHSGRTDTQYF.

The genes are TRBV12-3 or TRBV12-4 and TRBJ1-6, with D maybe TRBD1 (5 bases). CDR3 length: 14 amino acids. V lost 10 bases and J 8 bases, leaving 18 bases between the germline ends. CDR3 loop: CATGGGVNDSPLHF. The CDR3 DNA reads as TGTGCCACCGGAGGAGGGGTAAATGATTCACCCCTCCACTTT.

The chain recombines TRBV21-1 with TRBJ2-3. TRBV21-1 is marked as a pseudogene. The length of the CDR3 is 16 residues. CDR3 protein: CASSKALRIPLDTQYF. The CDR3 nucleotides are TGTGCCAGCAGCAAAGCGCTAAGGATTCCCTTAGATACGCAGTATTTT.

The chain couples TRBV6-2 or TRBV6-3 to TRBJ1-5; D not resolved. Germline V gene sequence: CDR1 MNHEY, CDR2 SVGEGT. The V and J ends lost 5 bases and 2 bases respectively, with 4 bases between them. This CDR3 comprises 12 residues. The DNA of the CDR3 is TGTGCCAGCAGTCCCCGCAATCAGCCCCAGCATTTT. The encoded protein is CASSPRNQPQHF.

In this sample, this clonotype turned up a few times. The gene calls are TRBV5-1 and TRBJ2-5; D assignment may be TRBD1 or TRBD2 (7 bases each). CDR1 and CDR2 (germline): SGHRS, YFSETQ. The CDR3 loop spans 16 amino acids. V shed 4 bases and J shed 2 bases, with 18 bases lying between them. The CDR3 DNA is TGCGCCAGCAGCGCCCGGGCAGCGGGACAGCAAGAGACCCAGTACTTC. This translates into CASSARAAGQQETQYF.